The clone carrying this T cell receptor beta chain has only a few counts. Its antigen is as yet unknown. This sample was included in a study of beta chain features in type 1 diabetes. Study findings and constraints: TCRB CDR3s were moderately but significantly shorter in Type 1 diabetes patients in all four CD4+ subsets.

What was sequenced were expressed TCRB transcripts, since all of the isolated RNA had been reverse transcribed. Clones were sequenced by immunoSEQ multiplex PCR, and TCRdb holds only the in-frame ones, with some missing. Here the sample spans under 250,000 clones, about 15% being singletons. The CDR3 length is 16 residues. The J segment lost 4 bases and the V segment lost 0 bases, leaving 8 bases of the junction unmatched. From germline, CDR1 is LGHNA and CDR2 YNFKEQ. The V call is TRBV4-2, the J call TRBJ2-7, with TRBD2 matching 8 bases. This TCR was recovered from a young man with type 1 diabetes. The sequenced material came from naive CD4+ T cells from blood. This CDR3 reads CASSQDRASGLYEQYF. CDR3 DNA sequence: TGTGCCAGCAGCCAAGATAGGGCTAGCGGGTTGTACGAGCAGTACTTC.